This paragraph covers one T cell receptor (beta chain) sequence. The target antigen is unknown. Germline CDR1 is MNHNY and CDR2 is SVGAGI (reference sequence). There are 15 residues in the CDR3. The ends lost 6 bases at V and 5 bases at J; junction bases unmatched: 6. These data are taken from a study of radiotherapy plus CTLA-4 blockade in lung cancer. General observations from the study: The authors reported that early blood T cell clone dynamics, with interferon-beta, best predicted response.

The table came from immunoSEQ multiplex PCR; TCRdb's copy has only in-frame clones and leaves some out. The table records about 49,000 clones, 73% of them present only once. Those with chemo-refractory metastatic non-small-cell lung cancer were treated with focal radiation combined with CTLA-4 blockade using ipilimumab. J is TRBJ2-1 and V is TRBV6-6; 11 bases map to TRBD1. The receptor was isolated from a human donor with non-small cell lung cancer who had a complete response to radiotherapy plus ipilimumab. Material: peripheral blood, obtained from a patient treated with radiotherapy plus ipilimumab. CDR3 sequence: CASRSGTGGDNEQFF. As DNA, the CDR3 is TGTGCCAGCAGATCCGGGACAGGGGGGGACAATGAGCAGTTCTTC.